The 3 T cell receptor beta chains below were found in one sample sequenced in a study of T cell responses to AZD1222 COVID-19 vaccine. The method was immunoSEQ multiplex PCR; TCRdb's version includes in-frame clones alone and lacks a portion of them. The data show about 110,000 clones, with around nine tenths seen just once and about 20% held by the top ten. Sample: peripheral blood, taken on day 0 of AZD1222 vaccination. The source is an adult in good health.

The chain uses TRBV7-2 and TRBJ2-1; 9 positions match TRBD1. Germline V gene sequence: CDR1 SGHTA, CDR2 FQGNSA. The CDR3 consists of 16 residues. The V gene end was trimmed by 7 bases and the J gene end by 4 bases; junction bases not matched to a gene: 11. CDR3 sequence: CASNFHVGQGYNEQFF. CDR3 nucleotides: TGTGCCAGCAATTTTCATGTAGGACAGGGGTACAATGAGCAGTTCTTC.

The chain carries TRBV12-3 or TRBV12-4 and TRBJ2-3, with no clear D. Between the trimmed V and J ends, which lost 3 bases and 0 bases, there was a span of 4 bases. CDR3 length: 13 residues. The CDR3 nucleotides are TGTGCCAGCAGTTTTCATAGCACAGATACGCAGTATTTT. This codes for CASSFHSTDTQYF.

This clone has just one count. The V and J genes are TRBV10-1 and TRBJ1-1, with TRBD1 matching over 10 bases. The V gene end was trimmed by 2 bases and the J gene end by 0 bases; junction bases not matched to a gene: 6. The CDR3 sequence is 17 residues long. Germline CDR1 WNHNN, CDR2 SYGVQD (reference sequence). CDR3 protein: CASSERQGAYMNTEAFF. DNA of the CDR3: TGCGCCAGCAGTGAGAGACAGGGGGCTTACATGAACACTGAAGCTTTCTTT.